This record concerns one T cell receptor beta chain sequence. Its cognate antigen is unknown. The study ran its PCR with 60 Vbeta and 13 Jbeta primers. Sequenced by immunoSEQ multiplex PCR; TCRdb stores in-frame clones only, minus some. Of approximately 200,000 clones in the sample, around 80% were seen once. The entry originates in a study of cytomegalovirus exposure and HLA in healthy donors. Study-wide findings and caveats: Altogether, about 160 TCR beta chains were recorded as cytomegalovirus-associated.

V lost 7 bases to trimming and J lost 6 bases, with 16 bases between them. CDR3 length equals 14 residues. Germline V gives CDR1 WSHSY, CDR2 SAAADI. The chain has TRBV10-2 and TRBJ2-1, with D possibly matching TRBD2 (6 bases). The receptor was isolated from a woman aged 18-35 years in good health and CMV-seropositive. The sample comprised PBMCs. The CDR3, as DNA: TGCGCCAGCACACCCCCCGGGGGTCCCAATGAGCAGTTCTTC. It encodes CASTPPGGPNEQFF.